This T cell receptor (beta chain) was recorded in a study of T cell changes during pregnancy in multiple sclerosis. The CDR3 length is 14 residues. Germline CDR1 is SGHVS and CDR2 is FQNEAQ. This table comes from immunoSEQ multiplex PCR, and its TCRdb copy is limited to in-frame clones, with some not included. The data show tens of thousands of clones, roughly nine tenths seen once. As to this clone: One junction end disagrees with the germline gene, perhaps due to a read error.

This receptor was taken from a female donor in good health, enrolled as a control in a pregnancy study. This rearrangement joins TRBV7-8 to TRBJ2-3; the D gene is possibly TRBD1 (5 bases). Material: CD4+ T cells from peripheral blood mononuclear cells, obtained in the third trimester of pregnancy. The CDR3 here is CASRLGASPDTQYF. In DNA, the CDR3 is TGTGCCAGCAGGTTAGGGGCCTCCCCGGATACGCAGTATTTT.